These 5 T cell receptor beta chains originate from one sample sequenced in a study of T-cell reconstitution after alpha-beta-depleted transplantation in children. Library preparation (for TCRbeta) was performed with unique molecular identifiers. TCRdb processed the PCR reads anew with MiXCR; each CDR3 protein has one entry. This table holds about 640,000 distinct CDR3 sequences, roughly 13% found once. Sequencing was performed on PBMCs, mostly from graft donor cells, taken 360 days after TCRalphabeta/CD19-depleted stem cell transplant. The receptors stem from a male patient between 5 and 17 years old who had a stem cell transplant for acute myeloid leukemia, so the T cells may come from the graft donor.

This chain uses TRBV6-5 with TRBJ2-2; TRBD2 agrees at 8 bases. The trim removed 4 bases at V and 0 bases at J, leaving 10 bases unmatched. Germline values: CDR1 MNHEY, CDR2 SVGAGI. The CDR3 runs 18 residues. The CDR3 nucleotides are TGTGCCAGCAGTTCCCTACCACGACTAGCGACGAACACCGGGGAGCTGTTTTTT. It translates to CASSSLPRLATNTGELFF.

This chain connects TRBV29-1 to TRBJ2-2; the match to TRBD2 covers 15 bases. The CDR3 has 15 residues. The V segment lost 6 bases and the J segment 7 bases; nucleotides outside the gene matches: 6. Germline V CDR1 and CDR2: SQVTM, ANQGSEA. CDR3 region: CSVGLAGGVGGELFF. Written as DNA, the CDR3 is TGCAGCGTGGGACTAGCGGGAGGAGTAGGCGGGGAGCTGTTTTTT.

This chain joins TRBV11-2 and TRBJ2-3, with 9 bases fitting TRBD1. Trimming removed 1 base from V and 2 bases from J; junction bases left unmatched: 10. The CDR3 contains 18 residues. Germline V gene sequence: CDR1 SGHAT, CDR2 FQNNGV. For the CDR3, the DNA is TGTGCCAGCAGCTTAGTAGTGAGGGGACAGGGCAACACAGATACGCAGTATTTT. It yields the protein CASSLVVRGQGNTDTQYF.

This clonotype showed up just a few times. This chain links TRBV20-1 with TRBJ2-5; maybe TRBD1 (5 bases). CDR3 size: 15 residues. Germline values: CDR1 DFQATT, CDR2 SNEGSKA (reference sequence). The V and J ends lost 6 bases and 2 bases respectively, with 19 bases between them. The CDR3, as DNA: TGCAGTGCAAGGGGCGAGGTCGGAAATCAAGAGACCCAGTACTTC. It translates to CSARGEVGNQETQYF.

This clonotype has just a few counts. The V gene is TRBV6-2 or TRBV6-3, the J gene TRBJ2-3, with no clear D. Germline lookup yields CDR1 MNHEY and CDR2 SVGEGT. The length of the CDR3 is 13 residues. V shed 2 bases and J shed 3 bases, with 6 bases lying between them. The CDR3 loop reads CASSYPETDTQYF. The CDR3 DNA sequence: TGTGCCAGCAGTTACCCCGAAACAGATACGCAGTATTTT.